This is a list of T cell receptor beta chains from one sample in a study of control samples from healthy donors and cancer patients. Using immunoSEQ multiplex PCR, the repertoire was profiled, and TCRdb retains in-frame clones only, with some absent. The sample has roughly 90,000 clones; 85% to 90% are singletons. Sequencing was carried out using PBMCs. All receptors come from a woman between 50 and 59 years old with colorectal cancer. Both conserved end residues are part of each CDR3. The D gene is left open where the match is weak. Expanded clones get a size class; other rows say once, few or many, or leave the size out.

V gene: TRBV19
D gene: NA
J gene: TRBJ1-2
clone size: NA
CDR3 protein: CASSMVGLGYGYTF
CDR3 DNA: TGTGCCAGTAGTATGGTCGGACTTGGCTATGGCTACACCTTC

V gene: TRBV29-1
D gene: NA
J gene: TRBJ1-3
clone size: NA
CDR3 protein: CSVVIGAGNTIYF
CDR3 DNA: TGCAGCGTTGTAATAGGGGCTGGAAACACCATATATTTT

V gene: TRBV7-8
D gene: NA
J gene: TRBJ2-5
clone size: many
CDR3 protein: CASSLVLSRVETQYF
CDR3 DNA: TGTGCCAGCAGCTTAGTTCTTTCGAGGGTAGAGACCCAGTACTTC

V gene: TRBV15
D gene: TRBD2
J gene: TRBJ2-5
clone size: NA
CDR3 protein: CATSRGLALETQYF
CDR3 DNA: TGTGCCACCAGCAGAGGACTAGCCTTGGAGACCCAGTACTTC

V gene: TRBV5-1
D gene: NA
J gene: TRBJ2-3
clone size: NA
CDR3 protein: CASSLDTDTQYF
CDR3 DNA: TGCGCCAGCAGCTTGGACACAGATACGCAGTATTTT

V gene: TRBV11-1
D gene: NA
J gene: TRBJ1-2
clone size: NA
CDR3 protein: CASSSQGSYGYTF
CDR3 DNA: TGTGCCAGCAGCTCCCAGGGGAGCTATGGCTACACCTTC

V gene: TRBV7-3
D gene: NA
J gene: TRBJ2-2
clone size: once
CDR3 protein: CASSFGQPNTGELFF
CDR3 DNA: TGTGCCAGCAGCTTCGGACAGCCGAACACCGGGGAGCTGTTTTTT

V gene: TRBV5-1
D gene: NA
J gene: TRBJ1-1
clone size: NA
CDR3 protein: CASSPFTPGTSNTEAFF
CDR3 DNA: TGCGCCAGCAGCCCTTTCACTCCCGGGACATCTAACACTGAAGCTTTCTTT

V gene: TRBV4-3
D gene: NA
J gene: TRBJ1-6
clone size: many
CDR3 protein: CASSQDPAPNYSPLHF
CDR3 DNA: TGCGCCAGCAGCCAAGACCCAGCCCCCAACTATTCACCCCTCCACTTT

V gene: TRBV19
D gene: NA
J gene: TRBJ2-5
clone size: NA
CDR3 protein: CATGRTSGTQYF
CDR3 DNA: TGTGCCACTGGAAGGACCTCGGGGACCCAGTACTTC

V gene: TRBV5-1
D gene: TRBD1
J gene: TRBJ1-1
clone size: NA
CDR3 protein: CASRRGTGGRLNTEAFF
CDR3 DNA: TGCGCCAGCAGGCGCGGGACAGGGGGCCGGTTAAACACTGAAGCTTTCTTT

V gene: TRBV9
D gene: NA
J gene: TRBJ2-2
clone size: NA
CDR3 protein: CASSVGGNTGELFF
CDR3 DNA: TGTGCCAGCAGCGTAGGCGGAAACACCGGGGAGCTGTTTTTT

V gene: TRBV29-1
D gene: NA
J gene: TRBJ2-5
clone size: NA
CDR3 protein: CSVEHAQETQYF
CDR3 DNA: TGCAGCGTTGAACATGCCCAAGAGACCCAGTACTTC

V gene: TRBV4-1
D gene: NA
J gene: TRBJ2-1
clone size: NA
CDR3 protein: CASSQGGEGNNEQFF
CDR3 DNA: TGCGCCAGCAGCCAAGGGGGGGAAGGGAACAATGAGCAGTTCTTC

V gene: TRBV10-2
D gene: NA
J gene: TRBJ1-2
clone size: NA
CDR3 protein: CASSDTGWGSYYGYTF
CDR3 DNA: TGCGCCAGCAGTGATACAGGGTGGGGGTCTTATTATGGCTACACCTTC

V gene: TRBV4-3
D gene: NA
J gene: TRBJ1-6
clone size: NA
CDR3 protein: CASSQDLHSPLHF
CDR3 DNA: TGCGCCAGCAGCCAAGATTTGCATTCACCCCTCCACTTT

V gene: TRBV19
D gene: NA
J gene: TRBJ1-3
clone size: NA
CDR3 protein: CASSASQGGGNTIYF
CDR3 DNA: TGTGCCAGTAGTGCCTCACAGGGTGGTGGAAACACCATATATTTT

V gene: TRBV7-8
D gene: NA
J gene: TRBJ1-6
clone size: NA
CDR3 protein: CASSLGYPNSPLHF
CDR3 DNA: TGTGCCAGCAGCTTGGGGTATCCCAATTCACCCCTCCACTTT

V gene: TRBV19
D gene: NA
J gene: TRBJ1-1
clone size: NA
CDR3 protein: CASSIRGTEAFF
CDR3 DNA: TGTGCCAGTAGTATAAGGGGCACTGAAGCTTTCTTT

V gene: TRBV2
D gene: NA
J gene: TRBJ1-2
clone size: NA
CDR3 protein: CASSQGQNYGYTF
CDR3 DNA: TGTGCCAGCAGCCAAGGACAGAACTATGGCTACACCTTC

V gene: TRBV3-1/TRBV3-2
D gene: TRBD1
J gene: TRBJ1-3
clone size: NA
CDR3 protein: CASSPKDRTSGNTIYF
CDR3 DNA: TGTGCCAGCAGCCCCAAGGACAGGACTAGCGGAAACACCATATATTTT

V gene: TRBV5-6
D gene: NA
J gene: TRBJ1-2
clone size: NA
CDR3 protein: CASSPQDRTNYGYTF
CDR3 DNA: TGTGCCAGCAGCCCCCAGGACAGAACTAACTATGGCTACACCTTC

V gene: TRBV6-5
D gene: TRBD2
J gene: TRBJ2-2
clone size: NA
CDR3 protein: CASSYRGLAGSGELFF
CDR3 DNA: TGTGCCAGCAGTTACCGAGGACTAGCGGGGAGCGGGGAGCTGTTTTTT

V gene: TRBV27
D gene: TRBD1
J gene: TRBJ1-1
clone size: NA
CDR3 protein: CASKKDRFTEAFF
CDR3 DNA: TGTGCCAGCAAGAAGGACAGGTTCACTGAAGCTTTCTTT

V gene: TRBV6-2/TRBV6-3
D gene: TRBD2
J gene: TRBJ2-3
clone size: NA
CDR3 protein: CASSYGGGPTDTQYF
CDR3 DNA: TGTGCCAGCAGTTACGGCGGGGGGCCCACAGATACGCAGTATTTT

V gene: TRBV6-5
D gene: NA
J gene: TRBJ2-1
clone size: NA
CDR3 protein: CASSYLGRTRYNEQFF
CDR3 DNA: TGTGCCAGCAGTTACCTCGGCAGGACTCGATACAATGAGCAGTTCTTC

V gene: TRBV5-4
D gene: TRBD1
J gene: TRBJ2-5
clone size: NA
CDR3 protein: CASSPGQGARETQYF
CDR3 DNA: TGTGCCAGCAGCCCCGGACAGGGGGCGCGTGAGACCCAGTACTTC

V gene: TRBV7-8
D gene: NA
J gene: TRBJ1-4
clone size: few
CDR3 protein: CASSSGHVATNEKLFF
CDR3 DNA: TGTGCCAGCAGCTCCGGACACGTTGCAACTAATGAAAAACTGTTTTTT

V gene: TRBV6-2/TRBV6-3
D gene: TRBD2
J gene: TRBJ2-5
clone size: NA
CDR3 protein: CASSATSGGSETQYF
CDR3 DNA: TGTGCCAGCAGTGCGACTAGCGGGGGGTCAGAGACCCAGTACTTC

V gene: TRBV6-2/TRBV6-3
D gene: TRBD1
J gene: TRBJ2-3
clone size: NA
CDR3 protein: CASSEDRARTDTQYF
CDR3 DNA: TGTGCCAGCAGTGAGGACAGGGCGAGGACAGATACGCAGTATTTT

V gene: TRBV12-5
D gene: NA
J gene: TRBJ2-3
clone size: NA
CDR3 protein: CASGLGRLSTDTQYF
CDR3 DNA: TGTGCTAGTGGTCTGGGACGGCTTAGCACAGATACGCAGTATTTT

V gene: TRBV18
D gene: NA
J gene: TRBJ1-1
clone size: NA
CDR3 protein: CASSPLPGLGFAEAFF
CDR3 DNA: TGTGCCAGCTCACCACTTCCAGGGTTAGGGTTCGCTGAAGCTTTCTTT

V gene: TRBV19
D gene: NA
J gene: TRBJ2-5
clone size: NA
CDR3 protein: CASSPGGAGGETQYF
CDR3 DNA: TGTGCCAGTAGCCCCGGGGGGGCAGGGGGAGAGACCCAGTACTTC

V gene: TRBV6-2/TRBV6-3
D gene: NA
J gene: TRBJ1-2
clone size: NA
CDR3 protein: CASSYSIGGYTF
CDR3 DNA: TGTGCCAGCAGTTACTCGATAGGGGGCTACACCTTC

V gene: TRBV5-1
D gene: TRBD1
J gene: TRBJ1-6
clone size: once
CDR3 protein: CASRDRGNSPLHF
CDR3 DNA: TGCGCCAGCAGGGACAGGGGTAATTCACCCCTCCACTTT

V gene: TRBV3-1/TRBV3-2
D gene: NA
J gene: TRBJ2-6
clone size: NA
CDR3 protein: CASLLSGANVLTF
CDR3 DNA: TGTGCCAGCTTGCTTTCTGGGGCCAACGTCCTGACTTTC

V gene: TRBV5-6
D gene: TRBD1
J gene: TRBJ1-6
clone size: once
CDR3 protein: CASSSRQGPYNSPLHF
CDR3 DNA: TGTGCCAGCAGCTCTCGACAGGGACCCTATAATTCACCCCTCCACTTT

V gene: TRBV10-3
D gene: NA
J gene: TRBJ2-3
clone size: once
CDR3 protein: CATLHFGTDTQYF
CDR3 DNA: TGTGCCACCCTCCATTTTGGCACAGATACGCAGTATTTT

V gene: TRBV6-5
D gene: NA
J gene: TRBJ1-5
clone size: few
CDR3 protein: CASEADLRSPQPQHF
CDR3 DNA: TGTGCCAGCGAGGCAGATCTACGTTCCCCTCAGCCCCAGCATTTT

V gene: TRBV7-2
D gene: NA
J gene: TRBJ2-5
clone size: NA
CDR3 protein: CASGRVETQYF
CDR3 DNA: TGTGCCAGCGGCAGGGTGGAGACCCAGTACTTC

V gene: TRBV9
D gene: NA
J gene: TRBJ2-3
clone size: NA
CDR3 protein: CASSVSGRRGDTQYF
CDR3 DNA: TGTGCCAGCAGCGTGAGTGGACGCCGGGGAGATACGCAGTATTTT

V gene: TRBV4-3
D gene: NA
J gene: TRBJ1-2
clone size: NA
CDR3 protein: CASRRDALGDNGYTF
CDR3 DNA: TGCGCCAGCAGACGGGACGCCCTTGGGGATAATGGCTACACCTTC

V gene: TRBV6-1
D gene: NA
J gene: TRBJ2-5
clone size: NA
CDR3 protein: CASSEQLETQYF
CDR3 DNA: TGTGCCAGCAGTGAACAGCTTGAGACCCAGTACTTC

V gene: TRBV2
D gene: NA
J gene: TRBJ1-4
clone size: NA
CDR3 protein: CASSVGQATTNEKLFF
CDR3 DNA: TGTGCCAGCAGCGTGGGACAAGCCACAACTAATGAAAAACTGTTTTTT

V gene: TRBV6-1
D gene: TRBD1
J gene: TRBJ1-1
clone size: once
CDR3 protein: CASSELNRPGQRNTEAFF
CDR3 DNA: TGTGCCAGCAGTGAACTCAATCGACCGGGACAGCGGAACACTGAAGCTTTCTTT

V gene: TRBV10-3
D gene: NA
J gene: TRBJ1-2
clone size: NA
CDR3 protein: CAISEYGGGYTF
CDR3 DNA: TGTGCCATCAGTGAGTACGGGGGTGGCTACACCTTC

V gene: TRBV9
D gene: TRBD2
J gene: TRBJ2-1
clone size: NA
CDR3 protein: CASSVGGGDDNEQFF
CDR3 DNA: TGTGCCAGCAGCGTAGGCGGGGGGGACGACAATGAGCAGTTCTTC

V gene: TRBV15
D gene: TRBD1
J gene: TRBJ1-4
clone size: NA
CDR3 protein: CATQTGVNEKLFF
CDR3 DNA: TGTGCCACCCAAACAGGGGTTAATGAAAAACTGTTTTTT

V gene: TRBV7-2
D gene: NA
J gene: TRBJ1-2
clone size: few
CDR3 protein: CASSSQGGNYGYTF
CDR3 DNA: TGTGCCAGCAGCTCACAGGGTGGGAACTATGGCTACACCTTC

V gene: TRBV5-1
D gene: NA
J gene: TRBJ2-5
clone size: once
CDR3 protein: CASRGSEGETQYF
CDR3 DNA: TGCGCCAGCAGGGGATCAGAGGGGGAGACCCAGTACTTC

V gene: TRBV24-1
D gene: TRBD2
J gene: TRBJ2-3
clone size: NA
CDR3 protein: CATSDSSLAGGTDTQYF
CDR3 DNA: TGTGCCACCAGTGATTCCTCCCTGGCGGGGGGCACAGATACGCAGTATTTT

V gene: TRBV5-1
D gene: TRBD2
J gene: TRBJ2-3
clone size: NA
CDR3 protein: CASRLAGVRDTQYF
CDR3 DNA: TGCGCCAGCAGACTAGCGGGGGTGCGAGATACGCAGTATTTT

V gene: TRBV5-1
D gene: TRBD1
J gene: TRBJ1-6
clone size: NA
CDR3 protein: CASTGPGQGDSPLHF
CDR3 DNA: TGCGCCAGCACTGGCCCGGGACAGGGAGACTCACCCCTCCACTTT

V gene: TRBV9
D gene: TRBD2
J gene: TRBJ2-1
clone size: NA
CDR3 protein: CASSVTSDPINEQFF
CDR3 DNA: TGTGCCAGCAGCGTAACTAGCGACCCCATCAATGAGCAGTTCTTC

V gene: TRBV5-6
D gene: NA
J gene: TRBJ1-1
clone size: NA
CDR3 protein: CASSLPGNLNTEAFF
CDR3 DNA: TGTGCCAGCAGCTTGCCCGGGAACCTGAACACTGAAGCTTTCTTT

V gene: TRBV7-9
D gene: TRBD2
J gene: TRBJ2-1
clone size: NA
CDR3 protein: CASSPRGGQDNEQFF
CDR3 DNA: TGTGCCAGCAGCCCGCGGGGGGGCCAGGACAATGAGCAGTTCTTC